Listed below are T cell receptor beta chains from one sample, sequenced in a study of PD-L1 blockade in urothelial cancer. TCRdb keeps only in-frame clones here, not all; method: immunoSEQ multiplex PCR. Of over 35,000 clones listed, 90% to 95% were seen once; the top ten hold about 11%. Sequences were derived from PBMCs, sampled around atezolizumab (anti-PD-L1) treatment. The receptor set was obtained from a woman aged 60 to 75 with urothelial cancer. Each CDR3 is given with its conserved first and last residue. Some rows have no size entry. The others give once, few or many, or a class for an expanded clone.

v_call	clone_size	j_call	cdr3_aa
TRBV9	NA	TRBJ1-3	CASSVAAGSGNTIYF
TRBV7-9	NA	TRBJ2-7	CATRLSTGLSYEQYF
TRBV6-5	NA	TRBJ1-3	CASSYADRAGNTIYF
TRBV2	NA	TRBJ2-5	CASSEVDRPASQYF
TRBV19	few	TRBJ2-7	CASSMFAGSYEQYF
TRBV4-3	NA	TRBJ1-1	CASSQDARINTEAFF
TRBV9	few	TRBJ2-3	CASSAILDGRALSTDTQYF
TRBV27	NA	TRBJ2-1	CASRRSPSVSSYNEQFF
TRBV6-5	NA	TRBJ2-7	CASSYGQGAYEQYF
TRBV19	few	TRBJ1-1	CASSIMGHDTEAFF
TRBV28	once	TRBJ2-2	CASSLLAYTANTGELFF
TRBV5-1	NA	TRBJ2-3	CASSLAASGSVNTQYF
TRBV6-5	NA	TRBJ2-7	CASKDRAPGEQYF
TRBV5-1	NA	TRBJ2-7	CASSLGGTATYEQYF
TRBV2	NA	TRBJ1-2	CANTGGGYGYTF
TRBV10-1	NA	TRBJ2-5	CASSGSRGGLETQYF
TRBV11-3	few	TRBJ2-3	CASSSNIQGDTQYF
TRBV29-1	NA	TRBJ2-1	CSVWFLGNDNEQFF
TRBV6-1	NA	TRBJ2-5	CASSEGQGVVMSETQYF
TRBV7-6	NA	TRBJ2-6	CASSSAVVSGANVLTF
TRBV18	NA	TRBJ2-3	CASSPPAGPDTQYF
TRBV7-8	few	TRBJ2-7	CASSSIERTGAGEQYF
TRBV4-1	once	TRBJ2-1	CASSHYPTNGQFF
TRBV19	NA	TRBJ2-3	CASSIGSGETDTQYF